This T cell receptor beta chain was captured by sequencing in a study of blood T cell repertoires in COVID-19. Study information: Some COVID-19 samples were acute and others convalescent; all came from the United States, Italy and Spain. The analysed material was cDNA or gDNA that came from T cells, B-cell-depleted T cells, or PBMCs.

Per germline, CDR1 MDHEN and CDR2 SYDVKM. This CDR3 region has 12 residues. V lost 8 bases, J lost 6 bases, and 11 bases lay in between. Assay used: immunoSEQ multiplex PCR; TCRdb lists only in-frame clones, some missing. The sample shows 100,000 to 130,000 clones, 70% to 85% of them seen only once. The chain is built from TRBV28 and TRBJ1-5; weak D call: TRBD1 (6 bases). Sample: peripheral blood. This sequence was found in a woman in her 40s with acute or convalescent COVID-19. CDR3 sequence: CASGIGGQPQHF. The CDR3 region has the DNA TGTGCCAGCGGGATAGGGGGTCAGCCCCAGCATTTT.